This T cell receptor beta chain is from a study of cytomegalovirus exposure and HLA in healthy donors. Measured with immunoSEQ multiplex PCR; TCRdb has only the in-frame clones, and not every one. This table holds about 120,000 clones, 75% to 90% found once. Trimming took off 5 bases at V and 2 bases at J, with 16 bases between the two ends. CDR1 SNHLY and CDR2 FYNNEI come from the germline V gene. This CDR3 comprises 15 residues. The count of this clone is one. The sequence was obtained from a woman under 30 in good health and CMV-seronegative. The rearrangement uses TRBV2 and TRBJ2-7, with D possibly TRBD2 on 6 matching bases. Sequencing was performed on PBMCs. CDR3 loop: CASSKYRDSTYEQYF. As DNA, the CDR3 is TGTGCCAGCAGTAAGTACCGGGACTCAACCTACGAGCAGTACTTC.